The 16 T cell receptor beta chains listed next were all sequenced from one sample in a study of regulatory T cells in long-lasting Graves disease (TCRdb year 2021). The time point label for this specimen denotes: persistent/refractory GD, antithyroid drugs over 5 years with positive TRAb. For both TCR sequencing and RNA sequencing, RNA was extracted from PBMCs in TRIzol. The library was produced with multiplex PCR. Reads for this sample came from an Illumina HiSeq 4000. CDR3 regions were amplified by Arm-PCR with iRepertoire HTBI primers to construct TCR beta libraries. TCRdb's own reprocessing of the public reads used fastp at Q25 and MiXCR and kept productive beta chains. Each entry merges the rows of one CDR3 protein and shows their most common DNA and genes. The sample table holds under 500,000 distinct CDR3 sequences, of which roughly 20% were seen once. The ten largest clonotypes hold about 8.3% of the sample.

The sequenced sample was peripheral blood mononuclear cells (PBMCs), obtained when the disease was refractory, from a patient treated with antithyroid drugs. All receptors derive from a female donor with Graves disease.

V and J are TRBV29-1 and TRBJ2-2, with D unclear. Looked up from germline, CDR1 is SQVTM and CDR2 is ANQGSEA. The CDR3 extends over 14 amino acids. The V and J ends lost 8 bases and 3 bases respectively, with 16 bases between them. For the CDR3, the DNA is TGCAGCTATACTTCGGGTTTGGACACCGGGGAGCTGTTTTTT. The encoded protein is CSYTSGLDTGELFF.

The rearrangement uses TRBV10-3 and TRBJ2-6; 9 bases agree with TRBD1. The trim removed 3 bases at V and 2 bases at J, leaving 2 bases unmatched. Germline loops: CDR1 ENHRY, CDR2 SYGVKD. The length of the CDR3 is 16 residues. The CDR3 protein is CAISDGTGTGANVLTF. The CDR3 nucleotides are TGTGCCATCAGTGACGGGACAGGGACTGGGGCCAACGTCCTGACTTTC.

This clonotype has a handful of counts. The chain uses TRBV19 and TRBJ1-1; D is unresolved. With 5 bases removed from V and 4 bases from J, the gap between germline ends came to 14 bases. The CDR3 covers 14 residues. The V gene's germline CDR1 is LNHDA and CDR2 SQIVND (reference sequence). The CDR3 DNA reads TGTGCCAGTAGTCCTGACGGCCGTTTCACTGAAGCTTTCTTT. Protein product: CASSPDGRFTEAFF.

The chain joins TRBV2 to TRBJ2-6, with D maybe TRBD1 (5 bases). This CDR3 has 15 amino acids. Germline V gene sequence: CDR1 SNHLY, CDR2 FYNNEI. V lost 7 bases and J lost 0, with 10 bases in between. In nucleotides, the CDR3 is TGTGCCAGCAAACAGGAAAACTCTGGGGCCAACGTCCTGACTTTC. Translating gives CASKQENSGANVLTF. The whole variable domain, remainder taken from reference TRBV2 and TRBJ2-6, is EPEVTQTPSHQVTQMGQEVILRCVPISNHLYFYWYRQILGQKVEFLVSFYNNEISEKSEIFDDQFSVERPDGSNFTLKIRSTKLEDSAMYFCASKQENSGANVLTFGAGSRLTVL.

A note on this clonotype: Being one base from a much bigger clone, this may be a read error. Here the CDR3 DNA reads TGTGCCAGCGGCTTAGCCCAGGGCCAAAACTATGGCTACACCTTC. Protein sequence: CASGLAQGQNYGYTF. The gene calls are TRBV7-2 and TRBJ1-2, with D perhaps TRBD1 (5 bases). Germline values: CDR1 SGHTA, CDR2 FQGNSA. CDR3 length: 15 residues.

In this sample, this clonotype turned up many times. The chain combines TRBV19 with TRBJ1-6, with D maybe TRBD1 (6 bases). V lost 5 bases and J lost 7, with 9 bases in between. The length of the CDR3 is 13 residues. CDR1 LNHDA and CDR2 SQIVND come from the germline V gene (reference sequence). CDR3 protein: CASSPDRNSPLHF. The CDR3 DNA follows: TGTGCCAGTAGTCCTGACAGGAATTCACCCCTCCACTTT.

This clonotype was observed at least ten times. The V and J genes are TRBV5-1 and TRBJ1-1; D is possibly TRBD1 (5 bases). This CDR3 comprises 14 residues. CDR1 and CDR2 (germline): SGHRS, YFSETQ. With 4 bases removed from V and 4 bases from J, the gap between germline ends came to 14 bases. The CDR3 nucleotides are TGCGCCAGCAGCCCGAGGGACGTAGGCACTGAAGCTTTCTTT. This translates into CASSPRDVGTEAFF.

This chain connects TRBV7-6 to TRBJ1-6, with D uncertain. The CDR3 sequence is 15 residues long. The germline gives CDR1 SGHVS, CDR2 FNYEAQ. Trimming removed 5 bases from V and 9 bases from J, with 17 bases in between. CDR3 sequence reads: CASSPGAGYRSPLHF. The CDR3 nucleotides are TGTGCCAGCAGCCCTGGAGCGGGATATCGTTCACCCCTCCACTTT.

This clonotype was observed many times. V gene TRBV27 combines with J gene TRBJ1-5; a possible D gene is TRBD1 (5 bases). Trimming cost V 4 bases and J 2 bases, with 21 bases left between them. From germline, CDR1 is MNHEY and CDR2 SMNVEV (reference sequence). This CDR3 is 18 amino acids long. The CDR3 DNA reads TGTGCCAGCAGTTCGTCCGGCGAGGGGCGAAGAGGCAATCAGCCCCAGCATTTT. Amino acid sequence: CASSSSGEGRRGNQPQHF.

The table lists this clonotype with many counts. This sequence joins TRBV15 and TRBJ2-3, with 7 bases that match TRBD1. CDR3 length: 15 amino acids. The germline V gene encodes CDR1 LNHNV and CDR2 YYDKDF (reference sequence). V dropped 1 base and J dropped 2; count of bases not matched to a gene: 3. The CDR3, as DNA: TGTGCCACCAGCAGAGGCGGACAGGCCACAGATACGCAGTATTTT. Amino acids: CATSRGGQATDTQYF.

This clonotype was seen a few times. The chain couples TRBV4-3 to TRBJ1-4; D is unclear. V lost 0 bases and J 5 bases, leaving 16 bases between the germline ends. Germline CDR1 and CDR2: LGHNA and YSLEER. The CDR3 has 17 amino acids. CDR3 residues: CASSQDRWRQLNEKLFF. DNA of the CDR3: TGCGCCAGCAGCCAAGATAGGTGGCGGCAGCTAAATGAAAAACTGTTTTTT.

Ten or more counts support this clonotype. The chain is built from TRBV29-1 and TRBJ2-5; D is possibly TRBD1 (5 bases). The CDR3 consists of 12 residues. V lost 4 bases to trimming and J lost 9 bases, with 15 bases between them. Germline V lookup: CDR1 SQVTM, CDR2 ANQGSEA. The CDR3 region is CSVGTHQGAQYF. DNA for the CDR3: TGCAGCGTTGGGACACACCAAGGGGCCCAGTACTTC.

The chain couples TRBV19 to TRBJ1-5, with a weak D call TRBD1 (6 bases). The CDR3 is made up of 15 amino acids. Germline CDR1 and CDR2: LNHDA and SQIVND (reference sequence). V lost 7 bases, J lost 4 bases, and 17 bases lay in between. The CDR3 here is CASMAHRGLNQPQHF. In DNA form, the CDR3 reads TGTGCCAGTATGGCCCATAGGGGGTTAAATCAGCCCCAGCATTTT. Variable domain in full (rest from reference TRBV19 and TRBJ1-5): DGGITQSPKYLFRKEGQNVTLSCEQNLNHDAMYWYRQDPGQGLRLIYYSQIVNDFQKGDIAEGYSVSREKKESFPLTVTSAQKNPTAFYLCASMAHRGLNQPQHFGDGTRLSIL.

This rearrangement joins TRBV15 to TRBJ1-5, with D possibly being TRBD1 (5 bases). Trimming removed 5 bases at V and 3 bases at J, with 8 bases between. The CDR3 runs to 13 residues. Germline CDR1 reads LNHNV; CDR2 reads YYDKDF (reference sequence). CDR3 amino acids: CATSGGVNQPQHF. The DNA of the CDR3 is TGTGCCACCAGCGGGGGGGTCAATCAGCCCCAGCATTTT.

The V gene is TRBV10-3, the J gene TRBJ2-6, with D tentatively TRBD1 (5 bases). Per the germline V gene, CDR1 is ENHRY and CDR2 is SYGVKD. The ends were cut back, 10 bases at V and 0 bases at J, with 22 bases in the middle. The CDR3 totals 18 residues. The CDR3 sequence: CATNWAQGLSSGANVLTF. DNA for the CDR3: TGTGCCACCAACTGGGCTCAGGGTCTTAGCTCTGGGGCCAACGTCCTGACTTTC.

This clonotype was counted many times. The gene calls are TRBV12-3 or TRBV12-4 and TRBJ2-6, with 7 positions matching TRBD1. Unmatched junction bases numbered 11, after V lost 6 bases and J lost 0 bases. The CDR3 contains 18 residues. The CDR3 DNA reads as TGTGCCAGCAGGCCTCGACAGGGAAAGAACTCTGGGGCCAACGTCCTGACTTTC. Its protein is CASRPRQGKNSGANVLTF.